This TCR beta chain emerged from a study of blood T cell repertoires in COVID-19. Study summary: Whether acute or convalescent, the COVID-19 samples came from the United States, Italy and Spain.

In the original processing: Estimation of nucleated cell counts was performed using reference gene primer amplification. The method was immunoSEQ multiplex PCR; TCRdb's version includes in-frame clones alone and lacks a portion of them. V and J calls and clone size follow that table, whereas D and trimming were derived from the DNA. The sample lists about 78,000 clones, about 90% seen once, with around 0.97% in the top ten. The germline CDR1 and CDR2 sequences are LGHNA and YNFKEQ. Trimming cost V 5 bases and J 0 bases, with 16 bases left between them. The CDR3 is made up of 17 amino acids. This clone was picked up a small number of times.

The specimen sequenced was peripheral blood. The chain is built from TRBV4-2 and TRBJ2-2, with a tentative D call TRBD1 (6 bases). This receptor was identified in a woman aged 45-59 years in a cohort sampled during active COVID-19. CDR3 in amino acids: CASSRPPGHPNTGELFF. The CDR3 coding sequence is TGTGCCAGCAGCAGACCCCCGGGACACCCGAACACCGGGGAGCTGTTTTTT.